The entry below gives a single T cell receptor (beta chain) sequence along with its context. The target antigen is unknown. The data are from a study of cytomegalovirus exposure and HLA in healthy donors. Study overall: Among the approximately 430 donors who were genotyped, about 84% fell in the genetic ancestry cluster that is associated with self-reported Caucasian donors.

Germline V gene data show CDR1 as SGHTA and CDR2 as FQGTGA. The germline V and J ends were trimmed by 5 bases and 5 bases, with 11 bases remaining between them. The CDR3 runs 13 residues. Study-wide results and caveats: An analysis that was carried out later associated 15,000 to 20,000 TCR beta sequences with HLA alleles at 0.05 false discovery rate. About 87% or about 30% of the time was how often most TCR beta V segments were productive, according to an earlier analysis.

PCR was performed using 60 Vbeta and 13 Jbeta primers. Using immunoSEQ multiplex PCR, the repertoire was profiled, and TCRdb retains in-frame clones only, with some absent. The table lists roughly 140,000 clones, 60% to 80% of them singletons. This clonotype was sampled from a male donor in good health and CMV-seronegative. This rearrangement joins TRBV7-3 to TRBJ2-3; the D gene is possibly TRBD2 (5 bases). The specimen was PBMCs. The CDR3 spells CASSSSRGDTQYF. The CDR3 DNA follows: TGTGCCAGCAGCAGTAGTCGGGGAGATACGCAGTATTTT. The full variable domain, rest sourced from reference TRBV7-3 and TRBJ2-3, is GAGVSQTPSNKVTEKGKYVELRCDPISGHTALYWYRQSLGQGPEFLIYFQGTGAADDSGLPNDRFFAVRPEGSVSTLKIQRTERGDSAVYLCASSSSRGDTQYFGPGTRLTVL.